This T cell receptor beta chain was documented in a study of blood T cell repertoires in COVID-19. Study at large: The cDNA or gDNA used as material had been derived from T cells, B-cell-depleted T cells, or PBMCs.

Germline V gene data show CDR1 as SGHNT and CDR2 as YYREEE (reference sequence). This CDR3 is 14 amino acids long. Trimming stripped 3 bases from V and 2 bases from J, with 11 bases between. The assay was immunoSEQ multiplex PCR, and TCRdb's table has in-frame clones only and misses some. The sample yields about 210,000 clones, about nine tenths seen once. This clone turned up a few times. The sample comprised PBMCs or T cells enriched from blood (not recorded which). The V and J genes are TRBV5-4 and TRBJ1-1; no clear D gene. The sequence was obtained from a woman between 40 and 50 years old with acute COVID-19. CDR3 in amino acids: CASSWTGANTEAFF. CDR3 nucleotides: TGTGCCAGCAGCTGGACTGGAGCTAACACTGAAGCTTTCTTT.